This T cell receptor beta chain stems from a study of T cell responses to AZD1222 COVID-19 vaccine. This clone has only one observation. Its antigen is not known. The CDR3 has 16 residues. With 1 base removed from V and 0 bases from J, the gap between germline ends came to 12 bases. Germline CDR1 reads SGHDN; CDR2 reads FVKESK. Whole-study results and caveats: Regions left unmutated in variants are reportedly the target of nearly half of spike-specific TCRs.

Some clones are missing from TCRdb's copy, which holds only in-frame ones; the method was immunoSEQ multiplex PCR. The table lists 200,000 or so clones, 80% to 95% of them singletons. The genes are TRBV14 and TRBJ1-1; D is perhaps TRBD1 (5 bases). Sequenced material: peripheral blood, taken 28 days after the second AZD1222 dose. The receptor comes from an adult who received the AZD1222 COVID-19 vaccine. As DNA, the CDR3 is TGTGCCAGCAGCCAAGTCTCTGGGGGATTGAACACTGAAGCTTTCTTT. It specifies CASSQVSGGLNTEAFF.